These 30 T cell receptor beta chains came from one sample sequenced in a study of Ad26.COV2.S vaccination and SARS-CoV-2 variants. Treatment defined: around 19 received Ad26.COV2.S at low or high dose, single or two shots; a few received placebo; per-sample allocation not given. Samples analyzed were those drawn on day 63 after the first vaccine or placebo injection. Data came from immunoSEQ multiplex PCR; TCRdb stores just in-frame clones and leaves some out. The table records roughly 300,000 clones, around nine tenths of them present only once. Sequenced material: peripheral blood, taken in a trial of Ad26.COV2.S vaccine versus placebo. The receptor set was obtained from a person between 18 and 60 years old who received the Ad26.COV2.S COVID-19 vaccine or a placebo.

The chain couples TRBV4-1 to TRBJ2-1, with 9 bases lining up with TRBD2. Germline V gives CDR1 MGHRA, CDR2 YSYEKL. The CDR3 is made up of 17 amino acids. J was trimmed by 0 bases and V by 4 bases; bases with no gene match: 7. CDR3: CASSRSIAGASYNEQFF. CDR3 sequence (DNA): TGCGCCAGCAGCCGGTCAATAGCGGGGGCCTCCTACAATGAGCAGTTCTTC.

The chain couples TRBV5-1 to TRBJ2-7; tentatively, D is TRBD2 (5 bases). V dropped 0 bases and J dropped 3 bases, with 13 bases sitting between them. CDR3 length: 15 residues. In germline, CDR1 is SGHRS, CDR2 YFSETQ. CDR3 bases: TGCGCCAGCAGCTTGGCTCCTAGCAGAGACTACGAGCAGTACTTC. Its protein product is CASSLAPSRDYEQYF.

The J gene is TRBJ1-2, the V gene TRBV6-5; D gene ambiguous. Per the germline V gene, CDR1 is MNHEY and CDR2 is SVGAGI. The CDR3 extends over 13 amino acids. The V and J ends lost 7 bases and 2 bases respectively, with 11 bases between them. The CDR3 is CASNRGSNYGYTF. For the CDR3, the DNA is TGTGCCAGCAATCGGGGTTCAAACTATGGCTACACCTTC.

This chain joins TRBV5-1 and TRBJ2-2; 7 positions agree with TRBD1. V lost 0 bases and J lost 1; bases outside the gene matches: 3. Germline V gene lookup returns CDR1 SGHRS and CDR2 YFSETQ. The CDR3 has 16 residues. The CDR3, as DNA: TGCGCCAGCAGCTTGGCCGGGACAGTGAACACCGGGGAGCTGTTTTTT. This gives the protein CASSLAGTVNTGELFF.

This clone was found a few times. This chain uses TRBV29-1 with TRBJ1-6; D uncertain. V shed 1 base and J shed 7 bases, with 14 bases lying between them. CDR3 length equals 15 residues. The germline V gene has CDR1 SQVTM and CDR2 ANQGSEA. The CDR3: CSVEGRRRLNSPLHF. The DNA of the CDR3 is TGCAGCGTTGAAGGCCGGAGGAGACTGAATTCACCCCTCCACTTT.

The gene calls are TRBV5-4 and TRBJ2-7; 12 bases align to TRBD2. Germline CDR1 is SGHNT and CDR2 is YYREEE (reference sequence). V trimming: 4 bases; J trimming: 5 bases; junction bases outside the gene matches: 7. The CDR3 spans 15 residues. CDR3 region: CASSGASGRADEQYF. The CDR3 nucleotides read TGTGCCAGCAGCGGGGCTAGCGGGAGGGCCGACGAGCAGTACTTC. Filled out from reference TRBV5-4 and TRBJ2-7, the complete variable domain reads ETGVTQSPTHLIKTRGQQVTLRCSSQSGHNTVSWYQQALGQGPQFIFQYYREEENGRGNFPPRFSGLQFPNYSSELNVNALELDDSALYLCASSGASGRADEQYFGPGTRLTVT.

This chain uses TRBV7-2 with TRBJ2-1, with 9 bases aligning to TRBD2. Germline CDR1 SGHTA, CDR2 FQGNSA. The CDR3 loop spans 15 amino acids. The V and J ends lost 5 bases and 3 bases, in that order; junction bases with no gene match: 5. CDR3 nucleotides: TGTGCCAGCAGCCCCTTTAGCGGGGGCTACAATGAGCAGTTCTTC. Translation: CASSPFSGGYNEQFF.

The chain carries TRBV5-1 and TRBJ1-4; D is perhaps TRBD1 (6 bases). With 4 bases removed from V and 6 bases from J, the gap between germline ends came to 16 bases. Germline V lookup: CDR1 SGHRS, CDR2 YFSETQ. The CDR3 totals 15 residues. The CDR3 sequence: CASSLGGGPDEKLFF. DNA of the CDR3: TGCGCCAGCAGCCTCGGGGGGGGGCCCGATGAAAAACTGTTTTTT.

The chain is built from TRBV7-9 and TRBJ1-5, with a tentative D call TRBD1 (6 bases). The CDR3 loop spans 14 amino acids. Germline loops: CDR1 SEHNR, CDR2 FQNEAQ (reference sequence). Trimming took 2 bases from V and 7 from J, leaving 12 bases between them. As DNA, the CDR3 is TGTGCCAGCAGCTTAACAGGGTCGGGACAGCCCCAGCATTTT. It is translated as CASSLTGSGQPQHF.

CDR3 protein: CASRRTGGQETQYF. CDR3 in DNA: TGTGCCAGCAGGCGGACAGGGGGACAAGAGACCCAGTACTTC. The chain links TRBV2 to TRBJ2-5; 10 positions agree with TRBD1. The CDR3 has 14 amino acids. The V and J ends lost 6 bases and 2 bases, in that order; junction bases with no gene match: 3. CDR1 SNHLY and CDR2 FYNNEI come from the germline V gene.

In the case of this clone: A read error may produce the germline difference seen at one junction end. V gene TRBV28 combines with J gene TRBJ1-1, with D maybe TRBD1 (6 bases). CDR3 size: 13 residues. Germline CDR1 MDHEN, CDR2 SYDVKM. The CDR3 is CASSTGQNAEAFF. The CDR3, as DNA: TGTGCCAGCAGTACCGGACAGAACGCTGAAGCTTTCTTT.

The rearrangement links TRBV5-6 to TRBJ1-2; TRBD1 agrees at 8 bases. V lost 7 bases to trimming and J lost 9 bases; unmatched junction nucleotides: 11. The CDR3 loop spans 13 amino acids. Germline lookup yields CDR1 SGHDT and CDR2 YYEEEE. CDR3 sequence: CASARDRGFSYTF. The CDR3 region has the DNA TGTGCCAGCGCCCGCGACAGGGGATTTAGCTACACCTTC.

This sequence joins TRBV30 and TRBJ1-6; D call uncertain. Germline V gives CDR1 GTSNPN, CDR2 SVGIG (reference sequence). The CDR3 extends over 13 amino acids. V shed 3 bases and J shed 11 bases, with 14 bases lying between them. The CDR3 DNA reads TGTGCCTGGAGACCCCTTGACGGTACACCCCTCCACTTT. Amino acid sequence: CAWRPLDGTPLHF.

The rearrangement links TRBV6-6 to TRBJ2-1; D is undetermined. Germline CDR1 reads MNHNY; CDR2 reads SVGAGI (reference sequence). V gave up 5 bases and J gave up 5 bases, with 10 bases separating them. This CDR3 is 13 amino acids long. For the CDR3, the DNA is TGTGCCAGCAGTACCCTGACTCACAATGAGCAGTTCTTC. The encoded protein is CASSTLTHNEQFF.

The table lists this clone with a few counts. J is TRBJ2-4 and V is TRBV4-1, with 9 bases matching TRBD2. J was trimmed by 2 bases and V by 0 bases; bases with no gene match: 11. This CDR3 has 19 amino acids. CDR1 is MGHRA, CDR2 YSYEKL, per germline. The CDR3 region has the DNA TGCGCCAGCAGCCAAGAACAACGCGGGAGGGCCGGATCCAAAAACATTCAGTACTTC. Translated, it gives CASSQEQRGRAGSKNIQYF.

The chain combines TRBV11-2 with TRBJ1-4, with 8 bases matching TRBD1. Germline assignment: CDR1 SGHAT and CDR2 FQNNGV. V lost 7 bases to trimming and J lost 8 bases; unmatched junction nucleotides: 9. The length of the CDR3 is 14 residues. CDR3 protein: CASTKQGGEEKLFF. DNA of the CDR3: TGTGCCAGCACCAAACAGGGGGGGGAGGAAAAACTGTTTTTT. Combining the CDR3 with reference TRBV11-2 and TRBJ1-4 gives the whole variable domain EAGVAQSPRYKIIEKRQSVAFWCNPISGHATLYWYQQILGQGPKLLIQFQNNGVVDDSQLPKDRFSAERLKGVDSTLKIQPAKLEDSAVYLCASTKQGGEEKLFFGSGTQLSVL.

This chain joins TRBV3-1 (or the pseudogene TRBV3-2) and TRBJ2-7; TRBD2 matches 9 bases. Germline CDR1 is LGHDT and CDR2 is YNNKEL (reference sequence). V dropped 1 base and J dropped 6; count of bases not matched to a gene: 4. The CDR3 length is 14 residues. This CDR3 is CASSQASGTREQYF. The CDR3 DNA is TGTGCCAGCAGCCAAGCTAGCGGGACTCGCGAGCAGTACTTC.

The V gene is TRBV5-8, the J gene TRBJ2-2, with D uncertain. Germline CDR1 and CDR2: SGHTS and YDEGEE. V lost 7 bases and J 1 base, leaving 8 bases between the germline ends. The CDR3 sequence is 13 residues long. The CDR3 nucleotides read TGTGCCAGCCCATCGTGGAACACCGGGGAGCTGTTTTTT. This encodes CASPSWNTGELFF. Full variable domain (rest looked up from reference TRBV5-8 and TRBJ2-2): EAGVTQSPTHLIKTRGQQATLRCSPISGHTSVYWYQQALGLGLQFLLWYDEGEERNRGNFPPRFSGRQFPNYSSELNVNALELEDSALYLCASPSWNTGELFFGEGSRLTVL.

The V call is TRBV6-2 or TRBV6-3, the J call TRBJ2-1, with 8 nucleotides matching TRBD2. The CDR3 is 17 amino acids. The V gene end was trimmed by 0 bases and the J gene end by 1 base; junction bases not matched to a gene: 5. The germline V gene encodes CDR1 MNHEY and CDR2 SVGEGT. The CDR3 region is CASSYSSGRLSYNEQFF. The CDR3 nucleotides are TGTGCCAGCAGTTACTCGAGCGGGAGATTGTCCTACAATGAGCAGTTCTTC.

The V gene is TRBV5-1, the J gene TRBJ2-3, with 10 bases matching TRBD2. J was trimmed by 4 bases and V by 4 bases; bases with no gene match: 9. The CDR3 consists of 16 residues. CDR1 is SGHRS, CDR2 YFSETQ, per germline. Written as DNA, the CDR3 is TGCGCCAGCAGCCCGGGTAGCGGGGGGTGGTCAGATACGCAGTATTTT. It encodes CASSPGSGGWSDTQYF.

The CDR3 DNA is TGTGCCAGCAGCCGGGACGGGGGATTATGGACCCAGTACTTC. Protein product: CASSRDGGLWTQYF. The chain couples TRBV7-2 to TRBJ2-5; D is possibly TRBD2 (6 bases). Trimming took 5 bases from V and 7 from J, leaving 17 bases between them. Germline CDR1 SGHTA, CDR2 FQGNSA. The CDR3 totals 14 residues.

This clone was counted once. This chain uses TRBV12-3 or TRBV12-4 with TRBJ2-7, with D tentatively TRBD1 (6 bases). Trimming pared 2 bases from V and 6 bases from J, leaving 11 bases between. This CDR3 spans 13 amino acids. CDR3 nucleotide sequence: TGTGCCAGCAGTTTATTGGGGGCGGGCGAGCAGTACTTC. Its translation is CASSLLGAGEQYF.

The gene calls are TRBV11-2 and TRBJ2-1, with D hard to call. Between the trimmed V and J ends, which lost 6 bases and 0 bases, there was a span of 6 bases. Germline V CDR1 and CDR2: SGHAT, FQNNGV. This CDR3 region has 13 residues. CDR3: CASRPSSYNEQFF. CDR3 DNA sequence: TGTGCCAGCAGGCCCAGCTCCTACAATGAGCAGTTCTTC.

The genes are TRBV2 and TRBJ1-6, with a tentative D call TRBD1 (5 bases). Germline V lookup: CDR1 SNHLY, CDR2 FYNNEI. Trimming left V 4 bases short and J 6 bases short, with 10 bases between. The CDR3 loop spans 14 amino acids. The CDR3 protein is CASSVEGSNSPLHF. The CDR3 region has the DNA TGTGCCAGCAGTGTTGAGGGGAGTAATTCACCCCTCCACTTT.

This clone is a singleton in its sample. This chain connects TRBV5-1 to TRBJ2-7; tentative D call: TRBD1 (5 bases). Germline assignment: CDR1 SGHRS and CDR2 YFSETQ. Trimming left V 2 bases short and J 2 bases short, with 8 bases between. There are 13 residues in the CDR3. In nucleotides, the CDR3 is TGCGCCAGCAGCTTAGACAGAACCTACGAGCAGTACTTC. As protein: CASSLDRTYEQYF.

The V call is TRBV6-2 or TRBV6-3, the J call TRBJ1-5; D remains unclear. V lost 0 bases and J lost 11, with 17 bases in between. The CDR3 sequence is 15 residues long. Germline CDR1 and CDR2: MNHEY and SVGEGT. CDR3 nucleotide sequence: TGTGCCAGCAGTTACTCGTCCTTTCGAGAAGTGGCCCAGCATTTT. Encoded protein: CASSYSSFREVAQHF.

This chain uses TRBV4-3 with TRBJ1-1; D not resolved. V gave up 1 base and J gave up 0 bases, with 9 bases separating them. This CDR3 has 15 amino acids. CDR1 is LGHNA and CDR2 is YSLEER in the germline V gene. CDR3 region: CASSQVGGLNTEAFF. The CDR3 DNA follows: TGCGCCAGCAGCCAAGTTGGAGGGTTGAACACTGAAGCTTTCTTT.

The chain carries TRBV4-3 and TRBJ2-1, with a weak D call TRBD1 (6 bases). CDR1 and CDR2 from the germline V gene are LGHNA and YSLEER. Trimming cost V 3 bases and J 4 bases, with 16 bases left between them. The CDR3 sequence is 16 residues long. CDR3 nucleotides: TGCGCCAGCAGCCAGGATGCCGGGACACAGTACAATGAGCAGTTCTTC. Translated: CASSQDAGTQYNEQFF.

The chain uses TRBV28 and TRBJ2-3, with 12 bases that match TRBD2. Germline V gives CDR1 MDHEN, CDR2 SYDVKM. V shed 6 bases, J shed 5 bases, and the junction held 24 bases outside the gene matches. This CDR3 region has 21 residues. DNA of the CDR3: TGTGCCAGCAGCCCCCTCATCCCGGAAACCCTAGCGGGAGGGCTGAAAGATACGCAGTATTTT. It codes for CASSPLIPETLAGGLKDTQYF.

J is TRBJ2-7 and V is TRBV6-5; the D is unclear. CDR3 length: 11 residues. Germline V gene lookup returns CDR1 MNHEY and CDR2 SVGAGI. With 6 bases removed from V and 3 bases from J, the gap between germline ends came to 6 bases. CDR3 in amino acids: CASSRIYEQYF. CDR3 sequence (DNA): TGTGCCAGCAGCCGTATCTACGAGCAGTACTTC.